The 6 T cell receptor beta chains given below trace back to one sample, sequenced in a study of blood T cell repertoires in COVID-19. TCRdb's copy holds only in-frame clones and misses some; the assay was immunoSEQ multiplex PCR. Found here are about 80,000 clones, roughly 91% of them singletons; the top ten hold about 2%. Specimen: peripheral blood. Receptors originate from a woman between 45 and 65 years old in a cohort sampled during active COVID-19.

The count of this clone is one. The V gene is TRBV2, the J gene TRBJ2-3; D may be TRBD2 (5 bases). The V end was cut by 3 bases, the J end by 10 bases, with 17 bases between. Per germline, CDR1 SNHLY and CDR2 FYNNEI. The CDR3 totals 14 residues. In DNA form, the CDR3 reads TGTGCCAGCAGTGATAGGACTCCCAATGTGGCGCAGTATTTT. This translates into CASSDRTPNVAQYF.

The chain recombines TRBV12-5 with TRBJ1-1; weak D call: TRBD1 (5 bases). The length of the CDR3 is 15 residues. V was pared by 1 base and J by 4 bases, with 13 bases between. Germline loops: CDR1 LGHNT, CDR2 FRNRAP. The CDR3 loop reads CASGLALTGGTEAFF. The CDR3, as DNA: TGTGCTAGTGGTTTGGCACTCACAGGCGGCACTGAAGCTTTCTTT.

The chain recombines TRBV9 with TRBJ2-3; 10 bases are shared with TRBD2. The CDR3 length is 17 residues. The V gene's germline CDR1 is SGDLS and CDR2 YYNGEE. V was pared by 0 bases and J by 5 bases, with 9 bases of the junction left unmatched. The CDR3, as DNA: TGTGCCAGCAGCGTAGCGGTAGCGGGGGGAGCTGGAGATACGCAGTATTTT. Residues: CASSVAVAGGAGDTQYF.

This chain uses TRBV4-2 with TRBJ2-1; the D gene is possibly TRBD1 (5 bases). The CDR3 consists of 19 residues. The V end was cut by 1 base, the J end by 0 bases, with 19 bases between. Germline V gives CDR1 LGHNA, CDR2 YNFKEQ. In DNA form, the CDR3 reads TGTGCCAGCAGCCAAGGATGGGTGGGGCGGCCTAGCTCCTACAATGAGCAGTTCTTC. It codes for CASSQGWVGRPSSYNEQFF.

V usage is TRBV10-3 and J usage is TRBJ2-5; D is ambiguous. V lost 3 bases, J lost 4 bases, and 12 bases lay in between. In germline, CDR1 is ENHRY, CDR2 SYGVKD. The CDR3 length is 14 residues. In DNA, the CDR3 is TGTGCCATCAGTGACTCTCGAGGCGGAGAGACCCAGTACTTC. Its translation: CAISDSRGGETQYF.

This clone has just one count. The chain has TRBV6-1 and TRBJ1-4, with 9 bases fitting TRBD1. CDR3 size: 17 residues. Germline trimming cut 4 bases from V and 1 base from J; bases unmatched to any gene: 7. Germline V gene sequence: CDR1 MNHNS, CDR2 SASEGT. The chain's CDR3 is CASSGQGGLGTNEKLFF. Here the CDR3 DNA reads TGTGCCAGCAGTGGACAGGGGGGCTTGGGAACTAATGAAAAACTGTTTTTT.